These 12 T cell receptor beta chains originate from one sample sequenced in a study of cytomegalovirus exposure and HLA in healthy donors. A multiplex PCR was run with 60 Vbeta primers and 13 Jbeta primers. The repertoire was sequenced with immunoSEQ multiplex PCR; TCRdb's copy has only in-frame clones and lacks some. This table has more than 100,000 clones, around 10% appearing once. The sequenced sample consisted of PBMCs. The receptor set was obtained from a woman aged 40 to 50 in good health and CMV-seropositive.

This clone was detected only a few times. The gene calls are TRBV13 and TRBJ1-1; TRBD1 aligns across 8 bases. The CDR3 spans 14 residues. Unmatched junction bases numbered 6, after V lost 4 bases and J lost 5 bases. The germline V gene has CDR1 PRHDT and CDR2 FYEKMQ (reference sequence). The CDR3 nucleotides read TGTGCCAGCAGCTCTCAGGGGGCTGGGACTGAAGCTTTCTTT. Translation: CASSSQGAGTEAFF.

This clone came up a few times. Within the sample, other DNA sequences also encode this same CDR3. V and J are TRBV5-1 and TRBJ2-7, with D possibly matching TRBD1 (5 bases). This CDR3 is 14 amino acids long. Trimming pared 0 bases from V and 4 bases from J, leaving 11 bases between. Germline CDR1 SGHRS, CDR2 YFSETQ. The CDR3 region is CASSLGQGGYEQYF. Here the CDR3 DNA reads TGCGCCAGCAGCTTGGGTCAGGGTGGGTACGAGCAGTACTTC.

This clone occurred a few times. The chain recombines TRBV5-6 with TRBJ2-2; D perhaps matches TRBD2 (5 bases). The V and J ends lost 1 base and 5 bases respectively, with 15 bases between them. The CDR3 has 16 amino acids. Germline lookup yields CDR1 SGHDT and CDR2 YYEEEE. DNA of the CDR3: TGTGCCAGCAGCTTGTATTGGCTCACGGGGACCGGGGAGCTGTTTTTT. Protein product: CASSLYWLTGTGELFF.

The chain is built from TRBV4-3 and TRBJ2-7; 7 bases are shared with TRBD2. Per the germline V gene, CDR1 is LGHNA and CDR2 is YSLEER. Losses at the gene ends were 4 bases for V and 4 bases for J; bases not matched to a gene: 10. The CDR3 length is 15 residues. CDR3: CASSLRREEGYEQYF. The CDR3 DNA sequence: TGCGCCAGCAGCCTCCGCCGGGAGGAGGGGTACGAGCAGTACTTC.

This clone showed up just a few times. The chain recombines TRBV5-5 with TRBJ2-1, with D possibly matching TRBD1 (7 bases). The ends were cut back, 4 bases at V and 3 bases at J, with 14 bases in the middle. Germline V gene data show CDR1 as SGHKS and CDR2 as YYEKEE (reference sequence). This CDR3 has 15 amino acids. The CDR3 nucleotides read TGTGCCAGCAGCCCAGGGGGGACAAACTACAATGAGCAGTTCTTC. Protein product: CASSPGGTNYNEQFF.

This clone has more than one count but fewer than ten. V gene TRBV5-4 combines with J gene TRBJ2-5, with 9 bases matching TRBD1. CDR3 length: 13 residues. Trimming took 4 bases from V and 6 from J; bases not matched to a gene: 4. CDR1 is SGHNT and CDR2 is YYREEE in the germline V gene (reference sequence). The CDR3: CASSPTGGQTQYF. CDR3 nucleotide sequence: TGTGCCAGCAGCCCAACAGGGGGCCAGACCCAGTACTTC.

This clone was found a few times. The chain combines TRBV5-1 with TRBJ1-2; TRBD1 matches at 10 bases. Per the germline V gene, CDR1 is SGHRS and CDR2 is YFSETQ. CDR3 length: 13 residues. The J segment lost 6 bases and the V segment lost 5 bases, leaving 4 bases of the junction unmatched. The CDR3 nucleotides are TGCGCCAGCAGATCCGGACAGGGGGATGGCTACACCTTC. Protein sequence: CASRSGQGDGYTF.

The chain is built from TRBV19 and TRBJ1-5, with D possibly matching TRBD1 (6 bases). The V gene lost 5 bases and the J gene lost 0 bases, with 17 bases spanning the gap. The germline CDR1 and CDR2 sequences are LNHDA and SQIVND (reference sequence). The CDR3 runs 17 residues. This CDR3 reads CASSDLGTRNSNQPQHF. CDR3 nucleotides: TGTGCCAGTAGTGACCTGGGGACAAGAAATAGCAATCAGCCCCAGCATTTT.

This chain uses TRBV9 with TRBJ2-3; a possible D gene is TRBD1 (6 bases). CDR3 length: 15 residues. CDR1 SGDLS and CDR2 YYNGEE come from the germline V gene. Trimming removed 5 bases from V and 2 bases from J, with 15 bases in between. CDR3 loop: CASSGRGGYTDTQYF. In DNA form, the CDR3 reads TGTGCCAGCAGTGGGAGAGGGGGATACACAGATACGCAGTATTTT.

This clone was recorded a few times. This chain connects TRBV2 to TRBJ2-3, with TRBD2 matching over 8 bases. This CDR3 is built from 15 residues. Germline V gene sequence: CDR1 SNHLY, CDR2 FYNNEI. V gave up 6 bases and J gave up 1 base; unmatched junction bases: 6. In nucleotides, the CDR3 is TGTGCCAGCAGGGAAAGCGGGGGCCGCACAGATACGCAGTATTTT. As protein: CASRESGGRTDTQYF. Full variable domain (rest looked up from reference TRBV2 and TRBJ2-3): EPEVTQTPSHQVTQMGQEVILRCVPISNHLYFYWYRQILGQKVEFLVSFYNNEISEKSEIFDDQFSVERPDGSNFTLKIRSTKLEDSAMYFCASRESGGRTDTQYFGPGTRLTVL.

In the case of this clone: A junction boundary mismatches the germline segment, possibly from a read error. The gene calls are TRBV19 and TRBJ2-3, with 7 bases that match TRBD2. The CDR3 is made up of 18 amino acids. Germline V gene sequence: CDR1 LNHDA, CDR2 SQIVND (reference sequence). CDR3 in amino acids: CASSIGAGSLSSTDKQYF. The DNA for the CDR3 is TGTGCCAGTAGTATTGGAGCGGGGTCGCTCTCTAGCACAGATAAGCAGTATTTT. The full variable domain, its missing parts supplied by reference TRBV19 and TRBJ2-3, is DGGITQSPKYLFRKEGQNVTLSCEQNLNHDAMYWYRQDPGQGLRLIYYSQIVNDFQKGDIAEGYSVSREKKESFPLTVTSAQKNPTAFYLCASSIGAGSLSSTDKQYFGPGTRLTVL.

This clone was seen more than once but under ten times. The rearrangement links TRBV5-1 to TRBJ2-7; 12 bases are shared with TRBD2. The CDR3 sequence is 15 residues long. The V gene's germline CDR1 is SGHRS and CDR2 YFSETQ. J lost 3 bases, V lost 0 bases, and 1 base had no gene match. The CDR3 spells CASSLVLAGGYEQYF. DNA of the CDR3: TGCGCCAGCAGCTTGGTACTAGCGGGGGGCTACGAGCAGTACTTC.